This T cell receptor beta chain was found in a study of blood T cell repertoires in COVID-19. Study information: Researchers got acute and convalescent COVID-19 samples from the United States, Italy and Spain.

The CDR3 sequence is 12 residues long. The germline CDR1 and CDR2 sequences are MNHEY and SVGAGI. Trimming shortened V by 5 bases and J by 10 bases, and 12 bases separated the two germline ends. Method: immunoSEQ multiplex PCR; TCRdb's copy keeps in-frame clones and lacks some. The sample has about 26,000 clones, 80% to 95% seen once; the top ten hold around 2.1%. This TCR came from a human donor in a cohort sampled during active COVID-19. The sample taken for sequencing was peripheral blood. The chain couples TRBV6-5 to TRBJ2-1; no clear D. CDR3 residues: CASSQTRVEQFF. The CDR3 DNA reads TGTGCCAGCAGTCAAACTCGGGTCGAGCAGTTCTTC.